This entry describes one T cell receptor beta chain. The data derive from a study of blood T cell repertoires in COVID-19. Study context: T cells, B-cell-depleted T cells, or PBMCs provided the cDNA or gDNA that served as material.

CDR3 size: 16 residues. Germline V lookup: CDR1 PRHDT, CDR2 FYEKMQ (reference sequence). V lost 7 bases to trimming and J lost 3 bases; unmatched junction nucleotides: 13. Some clones are missing from TCRdb's copy, which holds only in-frame ones; the method was immunoSEQ multiplex PCR. The profile covers about 110,000 clones, with over 70% appearing a single time and nearly 0.85% taken by the ten largest. Sequencing input: peripheral blood. The chain couples TRBV13 to TRBJ1-1; 8 bases fit TRBD1. The sequence derives from a woman in her seventies with acute or convalescent COVID-19. The CDR3 reads CASTLGAGGSHTEAFF. The CDR3 nucleotides read TGTGCCAGCACCCTTGGGGCAGGGGGCAGTCACACTGAAGCTTTCTTT.